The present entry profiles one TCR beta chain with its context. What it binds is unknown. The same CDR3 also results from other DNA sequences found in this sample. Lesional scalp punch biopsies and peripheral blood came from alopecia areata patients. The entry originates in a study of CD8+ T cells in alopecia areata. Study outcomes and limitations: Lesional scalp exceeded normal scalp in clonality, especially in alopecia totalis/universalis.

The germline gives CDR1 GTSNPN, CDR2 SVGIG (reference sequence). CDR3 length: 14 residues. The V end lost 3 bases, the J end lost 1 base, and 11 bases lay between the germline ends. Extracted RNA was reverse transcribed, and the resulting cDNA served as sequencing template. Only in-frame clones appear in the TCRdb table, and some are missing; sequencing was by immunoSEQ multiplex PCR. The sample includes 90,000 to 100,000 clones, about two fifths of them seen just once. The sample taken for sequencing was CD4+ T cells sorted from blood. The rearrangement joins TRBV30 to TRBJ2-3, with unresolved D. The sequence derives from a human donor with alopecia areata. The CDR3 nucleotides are TGTGCCTGGAGCTCGTATGGTGGCACAGATACGCAGTATTTT. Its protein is CAWSSYGGTDTQYF. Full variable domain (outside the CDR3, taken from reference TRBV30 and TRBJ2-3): SQTIHQWPATLVQPVGSPLSLECTVEGTSNPNLYWYRQAAGRGLQLLFYSVGIGQISSEVPQNLSASRPQDRQFILSSKKLLLSDSGFYLCAWSSYGGTDTQYFGPGTRLTVL.